What follows are 7 T cell receptor beta chains derived from one specimen sequenced in a study of a mutant IDH1 vaccine in newly diagnosed glioma. Clones were sequenced by immunoSEQ multiplex PCR, and TCRdb holds only the in-frame ones, with some missing. The sample lists tens of thousands of clones, around 90% seen once, with 2% to 2.5% in the top ten. No cognate antigen is known for these TCRs. Noted time point: week 11, during vaccination. Topical imiquimod accompanied each vaccine dose, which consisted of 300 ug of mutant IDH1 20-mer peptide. This specimen was PBMCs, taken from a glioma patient whose treatment included an IDH1 peptide vaccine. These receptors originate from a man aged 45-60 years with glioma.

The chain couples TRBV4-2 to TRBJ2-3; TRBD2 matches at 8 bases. The CDR3 consists of 15 residues. The junction had 7 bases not matched to a gene; V was cut back by 8 bases and J by 0 bases. Germline V CDR1 and CDR2: LGHNA, YNFKEQ. The DNA for the CDR3 is TGTGCCAGCTTCGGGCGCGGGGGGAGCACAGATACGCAGTATTTT. Residues: CASFGRGGSTDTQYF.

V and J are TRBV7-3 and TRBJ2-1; 8 positions match TRBD1. V lost 4 bases, J lost 5 bases, and 7 bases stayed unmatched. The CDR3 covers 15 residues. Germline V gene lookup returns CDR1 SGHTA and CDR2 FQGTGA. The CDR3 here is CASSSGQGRHNEQFF. The CDR3 nucleotides are TGTGCCAGCAGCTCCGGACAGGGCCGACACAATGAGCAGTTCTTC.

The chain uses TRBV6-1 and TRBJ1-5, with D maybe TRBD1 (5 bases). V was clipped by 2 bases and J by 4 bases, with 12 bases between them. Germline-derived CDR1 and CDR2 are MNHNS and SASEGT. The CDR3 spans 15 residues. CDR3 DNA: TGTGCCAGCAGTGAATTGTGGGGGGGGAATCAGCCCCAGCATTTT. It yields the protein CASSELWGGNQPQHF.

V and J are TRBV5-8 and TRBJ1-1; D possibly corresponds to TRBD1 (5 bases). Germline V gene lookup returns CDR1 SGHTS and CDR2 YDEGEE. The CDR3 has 13 amino acids. V dropped 3 bases and J dropped 1 base, with 7 bases sitting between them. CDR3 sequence reads: CASSYGANTEAFF. CDR3 coding DNA: TGTGCCAGCAGCTATGGGGCGAACACTGAAGCTTTCTTT.

This clone was detected only a few times. The chain combines TRBV18 with TRBJ2-2; no reliable D call. The V gene lost 3 bases and the J gene lost 4 bases, with 9 bases spanning the gap. Per germline, CDR1 KGHSH and CDR2 LQKENI. The CDR3 sequence is 14 residues long. The CDR3 DNA follows: TGTGCCAGCTCACCCGCCGGAACCACCGGGGAGCTGTTTTTT. It translates to CASSPAGTTGELFF. Together with reference TRBV18 and TRBJ2-2, the CDR3 gives the full variable domain: NAGVMQNPRHLVRRRGQEARLRCSPMKGHSHVYWYRQLPEEGLKFMVYLQKENIIDESGMPKERFSAEFPKEGPSILRIQQVVRGDSAAYFCASSPAGTTGELFFGEGSRLTVL.

The chain is built from TRBV27 and TRBJ2-2, with D possibly matching TRBD1 (5 bases). V shed 1 base and J shed 9 bases, with 9 bases lying between them. The CDR3 loop spans 13 amino acids. From germline, CDR1 is MNHEY and CDR2 SMNVEV (reference sequence). This chain's CDR3 is CASSLFQGRELFF. Here the CDR3 DNA reads TGTGCCAGCAGTTTATTCCAGGGTAGGGAGCTGTTTTTT.

The V call is TRBV4-1, the J call TRBJ2-2; D is possibly TRBD2 (7 bases). V was shortened by 4 bases and J by 2 bases, with 14 bases between the two germline ends. The germline V gene has CDR1 MGHRA and CDR2 YSYEKL. The CDR3 has 16 residues. CDR3 nucleotide sequence: TGCGCCAGCAGCCGGAGGGGGGGGCGAAACACCGGGGAGCTGTTTTTT. Protein: CASSRRGGRNTGELFF.